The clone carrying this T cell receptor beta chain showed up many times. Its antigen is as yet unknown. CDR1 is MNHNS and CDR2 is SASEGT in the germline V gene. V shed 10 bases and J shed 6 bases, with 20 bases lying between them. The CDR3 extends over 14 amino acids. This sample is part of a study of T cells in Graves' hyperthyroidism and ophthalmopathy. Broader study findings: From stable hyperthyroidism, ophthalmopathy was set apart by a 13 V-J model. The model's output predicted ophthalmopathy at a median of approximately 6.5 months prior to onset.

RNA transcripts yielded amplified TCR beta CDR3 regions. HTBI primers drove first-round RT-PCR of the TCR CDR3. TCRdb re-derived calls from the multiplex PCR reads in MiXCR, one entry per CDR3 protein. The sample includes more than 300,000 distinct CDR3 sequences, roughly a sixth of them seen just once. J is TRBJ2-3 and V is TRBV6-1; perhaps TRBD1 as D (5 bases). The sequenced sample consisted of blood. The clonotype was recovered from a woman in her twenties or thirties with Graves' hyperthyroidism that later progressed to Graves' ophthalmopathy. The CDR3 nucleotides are TGTGCCACAAGCTCCGGGTCACAGGCGGATACGCAGTATTTT. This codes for CATSSGSQADTQYF.